Below are 4 T cell receptor beta chains sequenced from a single sample in a study of blood T cell repertoires in COVID-19. The protocol was immunoSEQ multiplex PCR, while the TCRdb copy is restricted to in-frame clones and leaves out a portion. Of 55,000 to 70,000 clones in the sample, about 74% were seen once. Specimen: peripheral blood. The source of these receptors is a human donor in a cohort sampled during active COVID-19.

This chain uses TRBV28 with TRBJ2-3; 8 bases are shared with TRBD2. Germline V gene lookup returns CDR1 MDHEN and CDR2 SYDVKM. V shed 5 bases and J 1 base; nucleotides not matched to a gene: 5. The CDR3 is 15 amino acids. CDR3 DNA sequence: TGTGCCAGCAGTCCGCGGGGGGATGGCACAGATACGCAGTATTTT. Encoded protein: CASSPRGDGTDTQYF.

This clone is medium-sized (0.01 to 0.1%) in the sample. The rearrangement links TRBV28 to TRBJ1-2; perhaps TRBD1 as D (6 bases). The CDR3 contains 14 residues. Trimming cost V 2 bases and J 3 bases, with 10 bases left between them. Germline V lookup: CDR1 MDHEN, CDR2 SYDVKM. The CDR3 loop is CASSLGTRYYGYTF. The CDR3 nucleotides are TGTGCCAGCAGTTTAGGGACAAGATACTATGGCTACACCTTC.

The chain combines TRBV28 with TRBJ2-2; 15 nucleotides match TRBD2. The germline V gene has CDR1 MDHEN and CDR2 SYDVKM. The V segment lost 2 bases and the J segment 0 bases; nucleotides outside the gene matches: 10. The CDR3 has 21 amino acids. CDR3 region: CASSLGGLAGGLHSNTGELFF. CDR3 in DNA: TGTGCCAGCAGTTTAGGGGGACTAGCGGGGGGATTACATTCGAACACCGGGGAGCTGTTTTTT. Based on the CDR3 plus reference TRBV28 and TRBJ2-2, the full variable domain is DVKVTQSSRYLVKRTGEKVFLECVQDMDHENMFWYRQDPGLGLRLIYFSYDVKMKEKGDIPEGYSVSREKKERFSLILESASTNQTSMYLCASSLGGLAGGLHSNTGELFFGEGSRLTVL.

This clone was picked up one time. The rearrangement joins TRBV11-2 to TRBJ2-5; D unclear. V was clipped by 0 bases and J by 4 bases, with 9 bases between them. This CDR3 spans 14 amino acids. Per germline, CDR1 SGHAT and CDR2 FQNNGV. The CDR3 coding sequence is TGTGCCAGCAGCTTAGATTCTTGGCTAGAGACCCAGTACTTC. This gives the protein CASSLDSWLETQYF.